This TCR beta chain was captured in a study of vaccination and CD4 T cells after COVID-19. The wider study: Nasal swab PCR had detected SARS-CoV-2 in convalescent patients, nine mild and one severe. A few convalescent patients gave samples at day 14 post-vaccination, and they were sampled again at days 161 to 241 post-vaccination.

V was cut by 5 bases and J by 5 bases, with 14 bases left in between. Germline lookup yields CDR1 SGHTA and CDR2 FQGNSA. CDR3 size: 14 residues. The time point was: late sampling 161 to 241 days after vaccination in a few convalescent patients. From the PCR reads, TCRdb called clonotypes with MiXCR, one entry per CDR3 protein. The sample yields 30,000 or so distinct CDR3 sequences, roughly 50% seen once. The TCR sequence derives from a human donor who had recovered from COVID-19. The chain has TRBV7-2 and TRBJ2-3, with unresolved D. The input for sequencing was CD4+ T cells from blood, taken about 7 months after SARS-CoV-2 vaccination. DNA of the CDR3: TGTGCCAGCAGCCCCCCCTCGAGGAGAGATACGCAGTATTTT. This codes for CASSPPSRRDTQYF. The full variable domain, rest sourced from reference TRBV7-2 and TRBJ2-3, is GAGVSQSPSNKVTEKGKDVELRCDPISGHTALYWYRQSLGQGLEFLIYFQGNSAPDKSGLPSDRFSAERTGGSVSTLTIQRTQQEDSAVYLCASSPPSRRDTQYFGPGTRLTVL.